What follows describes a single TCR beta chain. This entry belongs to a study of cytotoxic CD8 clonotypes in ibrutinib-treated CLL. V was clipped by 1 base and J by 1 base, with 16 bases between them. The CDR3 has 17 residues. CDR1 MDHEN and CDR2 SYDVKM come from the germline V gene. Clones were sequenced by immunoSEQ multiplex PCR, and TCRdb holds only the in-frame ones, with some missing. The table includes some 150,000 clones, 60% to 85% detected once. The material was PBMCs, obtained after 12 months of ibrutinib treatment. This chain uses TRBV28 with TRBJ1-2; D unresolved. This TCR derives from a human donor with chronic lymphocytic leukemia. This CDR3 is CASSLSAWASGNYGYTF. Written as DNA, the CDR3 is TGTGCCAGCAGTTTATCCGCCTGGGCCTCGGGTAACTATGGCTACACCTTC.